The clone carrying this TCR beta chain came up a few times. The record originates from a study of T-cell reconstitution after alpha-beta-depleted transplantation in children. CDR1 and CDR2 from the germline V gene are SGHDT and YYEEEE. The junction had 3 bases not matched to a gene; V was cut back by 2 bases and J by 2 bases. The CDR3 has 14 amino acids. Molecular barcoding with unique molecular identifiers was used for the TCRbeta library. TCRdb re-analysed the PCR reads in MiXCR, keeping a single row per CDR3 protein. Of about 540,000 distinct CDR3 sequences in the sample, around 19% were seen once.

The material sequenced was PBMCs from the stem cell graft donor, taken from the stem cell graft. V usage is TRBV5-6 and J usage is TRBJ1-2; 7 bases map to TRBD1. This TCR was sampled from a human donor who donated a stem cell graft to a child with acute lymphoblastic leukemia. Here the CDR3 reads CASSFQGGNYGYTF. The DNA of the CDR3 is TGTGCCAGCAGCTTTCAGGGGGGAAACTATGGCTACACCTTC. Based on the CDR3 plus reference TRBV5-6 and TRBJ1-2, the full variable domain is DAGVTQSPTHLIKTRGQQVTLRCSPKSGHDTVSWYQQALGQGPQFIFQYYEEEERQRGNFPDRFSGHQFPNYSSELNVNALLLGDSALYLCASSFQGGNYGYTFGSGTRLTVV.